The 16 T cell receptor beta chains given below trace back to one sample, sequenced in a study of T cells in Graves' hyperthyroidism and ophthalmopathy. Researchers took RNA transcripts and amplified the TCR beta CDR3 regions from them. TCR CDR3 underwent first-round RT-PCR with the HTBI primer set. One entry per CDR3 protein, called by TCRdb with MiXCR from the multiplex PCR reads. In the table there are hundreds of thousands of distinct CDR3 sequences, approximately 13% of which are singletons. The sample was blood. The receptors shown here come from a woman in her thirties with Graves' hyperthyroidism that later progressed to Graves' ophthalmopathy.

This clonotype showed up many times. The chain is built from TRBV5-5 and TRBJ1-1; the match to TRBD1 covers 7 bases. Germline loops: CDR1 SGHKS, CDR2 YYEKEE (reference sequence). The CDR3 contains 16 residues. Trimming took 2 bases from V and 4 from J; bases not matched to a gene: 11. CDR3 sequence reads: CASSFETGSPPTEAFF. CDR3 in DNA: TGTGCCAGCAGCTTTGAGACAGGGTCCCCCCCCACTGAAGCTTTCTTT. The complete variable domain, with remaining parts taken from reference TRBV5-5 and TRBJ1-1, reads DAGVTQSPTHLIKTRGQQVTLRCSPISGHKSVSWYQQVLGQGPQFIFQYYEKEERGRGNFPDRFSARQFPNYSSELNVNALLLGDSALYLCASSFETGSPPTEAFFGQGTRLTVV.

This clonotype was found many times. The gene calls are TRBV20-1 and TRBJ2-1; 7 nucleotides match TRBD2. In germline, CDR1 is DFQATT, CDR2 SNEGSKA (reference sequence). The junction had 7 bases not matched to a gene; V was cut back by 2 bases and J by 6 bases. This CDR3 has 14 amino acids. Written as DNA, the CDR3 is TGCAGTGCTAGATCTCCGGGGGGACCCAATGAGCAGTTCTTC. Protein product: CSARSPGGPNEQFF.

At least ten counts were recorded for this clonotype. This chain connects TRBV15 to TRBJ1-6; the D is unclear. CDR3 length equals 15 residues. V dropped 0 bases and J dropped 8 bases, with 11 bases sitting between them. From germline, CDR1 is LNHNV and CDR2 YYDKDF (reference sequence). CDR3 protein: CATSRDFAVDSPLHF. CDR3 sequence (DNA): TGTGCCACCAGCAGAGATTTCGCGGTAGATTCACCCCTCCACTTT.

The V gene is TRBV5-1, the J gene TRBJ2-2; TRBD1 matches 8 bases. Germline lookup yields CDR1 SGHRS and CDR2 YFSETQ. V dropped 1 base and J dropped 3; count of bases not matched to a gene: 8. The length of the CDR3 is 17 residues. As DNA, the CDR3 is TGCGCCAGCAGCTTGCGGGAAACAGGGGGTGACACCGGGGAGCTGTTTTTT. Its protein product is CASSLRETGGDTGELFF.

This sequence joins TRBV6-1 and TRBJ2-1, with D perhaps given as TRBD1 or TRBD2 (5 bases each). This CDR3 region has 16 residues. Germline V gives CDR1 MNHNS, CDR2 SASEGT. V was cut by 5 bases and J by 5 bases, with 19 bases left in between. The CDR3 loop is CASSRSRQRGDNEQFF. The DNA for the CDR3 is TGTGCCAGCAGTAGGTCTCGGCAACGGGGCGACAATGAGCAGTTCTTC.

This clonotype was counted at least ten times. The rearrangement links TRBV28 to TRBJ1-1; D remains unclear. Trimming pared 4 bases from V and 3 bases from J, leaving 9 bases between. Germline V gene sequence: CDR1 MDHEN, CDR2 SYDVKM. The CDR3 is 13 amino acids. The CDR3 is CASSSSIDTEAFF. Written as DNA, the CDR3 is TGTGCCAGCAGTTCGTCGATAGACACTGAAGCTTTCTTT.

This clonotype showed up many times. For the CDR3, the DNA is TGTGCCAGCAGTTACCGGACTAGCGGGAGGGCGAACGCTTACGAGCAGTACTTC. It encodes CASSYRTSGRANAYEQYF. The V call is TRBV6-2 or TRBV6-3, the J call TRBJ2-7; TRBD2 agrees at 15 bases. CDR1 and CDR2 (germline): MNHEY, SVGEGT. V shed 2 bases, J shed 4 bases, and the junction held 9 bases outside the gene matches. The CDR3 loop spans 18 amino acids.

This clonotype has just a few counts. The rearrangement uses TRBV18 and TRBJ2-5; TRBD2 matches 8 bases. With V trimmed by 5 bases and J by 4 bases, 3 bases remained unmatched. The CDR3 loop spans 13 amino acids. In germline, CDR1 is KGHSH, CDR2 LQKENI. CDR3 bases: TGTGCCAGCTCAAGCGGGAGTGGAGAGACCCAGTACTTC. It yields the protein CASSSGSGETQYF.

This clonotype has ten or more counts. The V gene is TRBV12-3 or TRBV12-4, the J gene TRBJ2-7, with D unclear. The CDR3 extends over 13 amino acids. V was shortened by 4 bases and J by 3 bases, with 10 bases between the two germline ends. The CDR3 loop is CASSYLYNYEQYF. In DNA form, the CDR3 reads TGTGCCAGCAGTTATCTATACAACTACGAGCAGTACTTC.

There are many counts of this clonotype. J is TRBJ1-1 and V is TRBV2; a possible D gene is TRBD1 (5 bases). This CDR3 is 14 amino acids long. V lost 7 bases and J lost 0, with 12 bases in between. Germline V lookup: CDR1 SNHLY, CDR2 FYNNEI. The CDR3 sequence is CASTSDILNTEAFF. The CDR3 coding sequence is TGTGCCAGCACTTCGGACATACTGAACACTGAAGCTTTCTTT.

This clonotype was detected only a few times. V gene TRBV10-3 combines with J gene TRBJ2-7; 8 positions agree with TRBD2. V was pared by 6 bases and J by 0 bases, with 7 bases of the junction left unmatched. CDR1 and CDR2 from the germline V gene are ENHRY and SYGVKD. This CDR3 region has 15 residues. CDR3 loop: CAIRTTSGPSYEQYF. The CDR3 nucleotides read TGTGCCATCAGGACAACTAGCGGCCCCTCCTACGAGCAGTACTTC.

This clonotype was counted at least ten times. The chain carries TRBV29-1 and TRBJ2-2; D unresolved. V shed 7 bases and J shed 7 bases, with 10 bases lying between them. CDR1 is SQVTM, CDR2 ANQGSEA, per germline. This CDR3 spans 11 amino acids. The CDR3 here is CSGRIGGELFF. The CDR3 DNA sequence: TGCAGCGGGAGAATTGGCGGGGAGCTGTTTTTT.

This clonotype was recorded many times. The chain joins TRBV20-1 to TRBJ2-5; 14 positions match TRBD2. The V segment lost 5 bases and the J segment 9 bases; nucleotides outside the gene matches: 8. This CDR3 region has 14 residues. Germline V gives CDR1 DFQATT, CDR2 SNEGSKA (reference sequence). CDR3 sequence (DNA): TGCAGTGCTCCGGGACTAGCGGGAGATGTTCCCCAGTACTTC. As protein: CSAPGLAGDVPQYF.

This clonotype has at least ten counts. J is TRBJ2-5 and V is TRBV6-1; 8 nucleotides agree with TRBD2. Unmatched junction bases numbered 13, after V lost 3 bases and J lost 4 bases. This CDR3 comprises 17 residues. Germline V lookup: CDR1 MNHNS, CDR2 SASEGT. DNA for the CDR3: TGTGCCAGCAGTGATGGTGCCAGCGGGAGTGTGGGAGAGACCCAGTACTTC. Translating it yields CASSDGASGSVGETQYF.

This clonotype was counted many times. This chain links TRBV18 with TRBJ2-3; D is unclear. This CDR3 is built from 16 residues. CDR1 and CDR2 (germline): KGHSH, LQKENI. V lost 3 bases and J lost 1, with 14 bases in between. The CDR3 DNA reads TGTGCCAGCTCACCCTCGACCGCCTTGGGCACAGATACGCAGTATTTT. This sequence encodes CASSPSTALGTDTQYF.

This clonotype was seen repeatedly, ten times or more. This chain uses TRBV11-3 with TRBJ2-3, with 10 bases aligning to TRBD2. The V segment lost 6 bases and the J segment 6 bases; nucleotides outside the gene matches: 3. The CDR3 loop spans 13 amino acids. CDR1 SGHNT and CDR2 YENEEA come from the germline V gene. For the CDR3, the DNA is TGTGCCAGCAGGCTAGCGGGAGCGGATACGCAGTATTTT. The encoded protein is CASRLAGADTQYF.